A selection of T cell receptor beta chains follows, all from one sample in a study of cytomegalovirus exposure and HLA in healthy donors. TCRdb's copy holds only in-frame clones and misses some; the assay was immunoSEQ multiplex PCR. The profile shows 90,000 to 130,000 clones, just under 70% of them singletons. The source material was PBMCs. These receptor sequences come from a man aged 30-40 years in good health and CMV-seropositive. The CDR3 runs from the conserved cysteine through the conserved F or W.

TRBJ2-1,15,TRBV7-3,CASGEAGDIYNEQFF
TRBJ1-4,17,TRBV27,CASSLWQGEATNEKLFF
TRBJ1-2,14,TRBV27,CASTYREGSDSYTF
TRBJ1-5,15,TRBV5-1,CASSLLRGSNQPQHF
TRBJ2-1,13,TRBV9,CASSAGTGTGLFF
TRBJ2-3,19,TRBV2,CAIIKRGEHFTNSTDTQYF
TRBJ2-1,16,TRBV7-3,CASSLLAGGPINEQFF
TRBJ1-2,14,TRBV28,CASSLGTAGLSYTF
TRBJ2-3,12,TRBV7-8,CASRAGADTQYF
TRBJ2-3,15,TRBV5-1,CASTPTAGGTDTQYF
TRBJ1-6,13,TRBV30,CACNGGTDSPLHF
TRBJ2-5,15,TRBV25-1,CASSEWGRFGETQYF
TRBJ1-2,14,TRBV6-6,CASQPTGLSYGYTF
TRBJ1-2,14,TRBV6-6,CASTPGSFLYGYTF
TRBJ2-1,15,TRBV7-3,CASSPGLAGINEQFF
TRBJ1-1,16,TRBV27,CASSLSGRRRNTEAFF
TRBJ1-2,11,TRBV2,CASSEGRRYTF
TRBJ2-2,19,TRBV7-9,CASSLAMGQGVLNTGELFF
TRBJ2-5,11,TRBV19,CASSIEETQYF
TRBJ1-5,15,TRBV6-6,CASSYPGTGNQPQHF
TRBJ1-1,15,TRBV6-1,CASSEALEGNTEAFF
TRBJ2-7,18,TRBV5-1,CASSPGLAGALILYEQYF
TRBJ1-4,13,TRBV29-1,CSVAGQGVEKLFF
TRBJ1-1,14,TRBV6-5,CASSYPAENTEAFF
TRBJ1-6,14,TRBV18,CASSPGQNNSPLHF
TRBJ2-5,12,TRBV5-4,CASGTGGETQYF
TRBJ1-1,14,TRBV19,CASSSGPMNTEAFF
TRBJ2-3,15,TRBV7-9,CASSLGGRDTDTQYF
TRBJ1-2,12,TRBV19,CASWDRGNGYTF
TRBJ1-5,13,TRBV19,CASSGGRNQPQHF
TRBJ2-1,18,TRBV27,CASSSGLAGPEYYNEQFF
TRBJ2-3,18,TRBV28,CASSLGATSYSGTDTQYF
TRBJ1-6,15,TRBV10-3,CAISNTGEAGSPLHF
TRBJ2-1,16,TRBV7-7,CASSPTVLARGNEQFF
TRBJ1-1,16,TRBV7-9,CASSLGAGLTNTEAFF
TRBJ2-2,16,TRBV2,CASSGTEPPFSGELFF
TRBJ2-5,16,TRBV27,CASSSLTSGAGETQYF
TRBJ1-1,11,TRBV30,CAWSGRFGAFF
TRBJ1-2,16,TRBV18,CASSPLDRGPNYGYTF
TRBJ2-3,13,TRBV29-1,CSVGPQGTDTQYF
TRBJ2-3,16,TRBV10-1,CASSDKRPGGTDTQYF
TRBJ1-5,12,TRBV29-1,CSVRDSHQPQHF
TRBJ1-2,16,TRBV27,CASSLLVPRTGYGYTF
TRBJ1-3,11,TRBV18,CASSAENTIYF
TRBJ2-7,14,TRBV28,CASSLGGEQKQGYF
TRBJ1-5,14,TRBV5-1,CASSLRQGDQPQHF
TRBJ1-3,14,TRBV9,CASSPIGVGNTIYF
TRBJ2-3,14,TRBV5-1,CASSFGQGADTQYF
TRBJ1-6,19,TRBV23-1,CASSHPRVRPGGLNSPLHF
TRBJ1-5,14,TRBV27,CASSRQGSNQPQHF
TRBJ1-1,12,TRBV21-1,CASSRRSTEAFF
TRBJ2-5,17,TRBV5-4,CASSLNLGLAGSETQYF